A selection of T cell receptor beta chains follows, all from one sample in a study of blood T cell repertoires in COVID-19. Repertoires were generated with immunoSEQ multiplex PCR, while TCRdb's copy carries only in-frame clones and drops some. The data contain 150,000 to 200,000 clones, around 84% of them seen just once; the ten biggest clones take up 15% to 20%. Sequencing was carried out using peripheral blood. The source of these receptors is an elderly woman with acute or convalescent COVID-19. CDR3s include the opening cysteine and the closing phenylalanine or tryptophan. A D gene is named only where the DNA matches it firmly. Rows may omit the clone size; those that give it use once, few, many or a size class.

D	V	size	J	CDR3	DNA
TRBD2	TRBV25-1	NA	TRBJ2-1	CASSDSGRAYNEQFF	TGTGCCAGCAGTGACAGCGGGAGAGCCTACAATGAGCAGTTCTTC
TRBD2	TRBV6-5	NA	TRBJ2-5	CASSYSIGGAQYF	TGTGCCAGCAGTTACTCGATCGGGGGGGCCCAGTACTTC
NA	TRBV7-9	few	TRBJ1-1	CASSVGRGVNTEAFF	TGTGCCAGCAGCGTCGGGAGGGGGGTGAACACTGAAGCTTTCTTT
TRBD1	TRBV6-5	NA	TRBJ1-1	CASKKDRGMNTEAFF	TGTGCCAGCAAGAAGGACAGGGGAATGAACACTGAAGCTTTCTTT
TRBD2	TRBV13	NA	TRBJ2-2	CASSLALAVGTGELFF	TGTGCCAGCAGCTTAGCACTAGCGGTTGGCACCGGGGAGCTGTTTTTT
TRBD2	TRBV5-1	NA	TRBJ2-5	CASSWGLAGAPQETQYF	TGCGCCAGCAGCTGGGGACTAGCGGGAGCCCCCCAGGAGACCCAGTACTTC
TRBD1	TRBV25-1	NA	TRBJ1-2	CASSEPAPGQGSSYGYTF	TGTGCCAGCAGTGAACCGGCCCCGGGACAGGGTAGTAGCTATGGCTACACCTTC
TRBD1	TRBV18	NA	TRBJ2-5	CASSPPTGRRETQYF	TGTGCCAGCTCACCACCGACAGGGAGAAGGGAGACCCAGTACTTC
NA	TRBV27	NA	TRBJ2-5	CASSFLRQPPGETQYF	TGTGCCAGCAGTTTCCTTCGACAGCCCCCGGGAGAGACCCAGTACTTC
TRBD2	TRBV7-2	NA	TRBJ2-3	CASSLTARLAGGQDTQYF	TGTGCCAGCAGCTTAACGGCCAGACTAGCGGGGGGGCAAGATACGCAGTATTTT